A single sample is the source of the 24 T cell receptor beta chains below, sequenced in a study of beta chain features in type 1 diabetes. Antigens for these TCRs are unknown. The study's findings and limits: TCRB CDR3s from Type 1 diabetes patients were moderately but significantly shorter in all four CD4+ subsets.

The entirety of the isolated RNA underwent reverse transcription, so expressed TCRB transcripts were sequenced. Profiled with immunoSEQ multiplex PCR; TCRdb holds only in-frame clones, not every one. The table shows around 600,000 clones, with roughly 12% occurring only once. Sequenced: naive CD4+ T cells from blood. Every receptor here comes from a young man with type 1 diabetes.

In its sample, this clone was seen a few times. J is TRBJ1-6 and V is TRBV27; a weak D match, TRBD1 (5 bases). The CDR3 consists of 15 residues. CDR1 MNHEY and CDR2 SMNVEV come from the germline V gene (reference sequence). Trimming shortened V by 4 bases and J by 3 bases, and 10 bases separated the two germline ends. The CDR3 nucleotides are TGTGCCAGCAGTTCCCTCAGGGACTATAATTCACCCCTCCACTTT. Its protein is CASSSLRDYNSPLHF.

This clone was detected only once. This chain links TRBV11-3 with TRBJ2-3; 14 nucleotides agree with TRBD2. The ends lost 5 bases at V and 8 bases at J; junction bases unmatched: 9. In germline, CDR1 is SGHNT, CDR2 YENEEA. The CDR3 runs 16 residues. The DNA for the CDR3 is TGTGCCAGCAGCCACGCGACTAGCGGGGGGGGGACTACGCAGTATTTT. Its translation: CASSHATSGGGTTQYF.

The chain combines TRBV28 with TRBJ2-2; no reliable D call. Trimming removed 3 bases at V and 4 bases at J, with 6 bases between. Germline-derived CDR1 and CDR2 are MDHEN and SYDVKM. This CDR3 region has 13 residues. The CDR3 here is CASSFPVTGELFF. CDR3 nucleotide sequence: TGTGCCAGCAGTTTCCCGGTCACCGGGGAGCTGTTTTTT. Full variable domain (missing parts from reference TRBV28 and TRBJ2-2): DVKVTQSSRYLVKRTGEKVFLECVQDMDHENMFWYRQDPGLGLRLIYFSYDVKMKEKGDIPEGYSVSREKKERFSLILESASTNQTSMYLCASSFPVTGELFFGEGSRLTVL.

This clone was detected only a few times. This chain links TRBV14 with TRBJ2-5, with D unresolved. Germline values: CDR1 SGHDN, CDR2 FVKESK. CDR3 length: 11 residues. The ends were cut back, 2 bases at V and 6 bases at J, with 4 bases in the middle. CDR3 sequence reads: CASSQMQTQYF. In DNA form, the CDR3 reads TGTGCCAGCAGCCAAATGCAGACCCAGTACTTC.

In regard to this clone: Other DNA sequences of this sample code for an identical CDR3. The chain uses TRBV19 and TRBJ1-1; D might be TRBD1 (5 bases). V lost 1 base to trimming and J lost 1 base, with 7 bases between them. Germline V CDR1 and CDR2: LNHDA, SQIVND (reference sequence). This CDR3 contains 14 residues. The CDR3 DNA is TGTGCCAGTAGTATAGGACAGAAGAACACTGAAGCTTTCTTT. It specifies CASSIGQKNTEAFF.

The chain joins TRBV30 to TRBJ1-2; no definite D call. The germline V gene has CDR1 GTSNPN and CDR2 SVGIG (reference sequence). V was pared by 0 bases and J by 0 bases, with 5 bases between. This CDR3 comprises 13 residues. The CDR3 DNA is TGTGCCTGGAGTGTACAACCTAACTATGGCTACACCTTC. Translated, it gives CAWSVQPNYGYTF.

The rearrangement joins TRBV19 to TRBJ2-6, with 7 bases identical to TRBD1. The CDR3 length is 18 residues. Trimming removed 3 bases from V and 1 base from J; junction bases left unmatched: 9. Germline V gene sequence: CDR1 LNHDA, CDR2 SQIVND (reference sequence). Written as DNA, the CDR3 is TGTGCCAGTAGTATGTCCGGGACAGCTTATTCTGGGGCCAACGTCCTGACTTTC. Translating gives CASSMSGTAYSGANVLTF.

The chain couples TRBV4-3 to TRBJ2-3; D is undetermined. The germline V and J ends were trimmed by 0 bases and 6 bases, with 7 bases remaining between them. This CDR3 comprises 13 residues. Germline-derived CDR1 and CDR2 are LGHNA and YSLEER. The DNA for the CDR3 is TGCGCCAGCAGCCAAGATAATGTTGATACGCAGTATTTT. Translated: CASSQDNVDTQYF.

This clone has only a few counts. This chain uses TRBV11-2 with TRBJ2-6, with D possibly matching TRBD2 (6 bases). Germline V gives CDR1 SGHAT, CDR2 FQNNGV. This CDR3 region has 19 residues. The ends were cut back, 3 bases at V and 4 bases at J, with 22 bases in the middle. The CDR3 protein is CASSLDPGLGAMGANVLTF. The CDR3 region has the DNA TGTGCCAGCAGCTTGGATCCGGGACTTGGCGCGATGGGGGCCAACGTCCTGACTTTC.

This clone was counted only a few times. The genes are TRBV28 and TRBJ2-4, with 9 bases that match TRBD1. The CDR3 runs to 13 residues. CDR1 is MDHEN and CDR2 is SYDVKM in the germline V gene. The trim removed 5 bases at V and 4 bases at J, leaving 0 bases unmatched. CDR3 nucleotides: TGTGCCAGCAGTGACAGGGGGAAAAACATTCAGTACTTC. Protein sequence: CASSDRGKNIQYF.

The CDR3, as DNA: TGTGCCAGCAGCATAGGGACAGGGGAGCAGTTCTTC. Its translation is CASSIGTGEQFF. The chain combines TRBV11-2 with TRBJ2-1; TRBD1 aligns across 9 bases. Trimming removed 5 bases from V and 10 bases from J; junction bases left unmatched: 3. There are 12 residues in the CDR3. Germline CDR1 reads SGHAT; CDR2 reads FQNNGV.

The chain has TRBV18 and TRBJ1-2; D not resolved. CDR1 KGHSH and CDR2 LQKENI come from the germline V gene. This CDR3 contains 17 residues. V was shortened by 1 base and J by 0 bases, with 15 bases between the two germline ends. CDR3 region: CASSPQEVDFANYGYTF. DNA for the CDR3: TGTGCCAGCTCACCACAGGAAGTGGATTTCGCTAACTATGGCTACACCTTC.

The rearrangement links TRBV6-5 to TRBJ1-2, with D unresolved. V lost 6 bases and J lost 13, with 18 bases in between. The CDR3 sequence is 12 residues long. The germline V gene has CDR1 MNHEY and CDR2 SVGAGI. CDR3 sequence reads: CASSEPLAGATF. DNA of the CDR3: TGTGCCAGCAGCGAACCGTTAGCAGGAGCCACCTTC.

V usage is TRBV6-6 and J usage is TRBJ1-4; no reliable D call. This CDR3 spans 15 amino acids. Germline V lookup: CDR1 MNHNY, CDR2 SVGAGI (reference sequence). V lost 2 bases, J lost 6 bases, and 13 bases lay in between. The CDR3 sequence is CASSYPGRKDEKLFF. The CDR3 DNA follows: TGTGCCAGCAGTTACCCCGGGCGTAAGGATGAAAAACTGTTTTTT.

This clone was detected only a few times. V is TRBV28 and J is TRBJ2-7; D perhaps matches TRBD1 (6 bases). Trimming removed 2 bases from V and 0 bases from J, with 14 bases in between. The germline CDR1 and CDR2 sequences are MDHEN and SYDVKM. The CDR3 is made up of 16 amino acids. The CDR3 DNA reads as TGTGCCAGCAGTTTAGCAGCAGGGGCCATCTCCTACGAGCAGTACTTC. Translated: CASSLAAGAISYEQYF.

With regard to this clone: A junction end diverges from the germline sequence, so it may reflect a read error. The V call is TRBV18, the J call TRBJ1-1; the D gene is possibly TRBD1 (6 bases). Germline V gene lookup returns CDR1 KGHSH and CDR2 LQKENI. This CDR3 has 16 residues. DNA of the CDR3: TGTGCCAGCTCTCCACAGGGTCTCGATATGAACACTGAAGCTTTCTTT. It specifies CASSPQGLDMNTEAFF.

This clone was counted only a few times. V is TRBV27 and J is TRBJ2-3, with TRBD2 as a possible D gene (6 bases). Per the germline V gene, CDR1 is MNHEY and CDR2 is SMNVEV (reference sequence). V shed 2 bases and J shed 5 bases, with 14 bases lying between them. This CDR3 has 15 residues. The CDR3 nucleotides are TGTGCCAGCAGTTTAAGCCTTAAAGCGGGAGATACGCAGTATTTT. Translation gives CASSLSLKAGDTQYF.

The CDR3 reads CASANSNQPQHF. The CDR3 coding sequence is TGTGCCAGCGCAAATAGCAATCAGCCCCAGCATTTT. This chain links TRBV7-9 with TRBJ1-5; the D is unclear. Trimming removed 8 bases at V and 0 bases at J, with 5 bases between. This CDR3 comprises 12 residues. Germline assignment: CDR1 SEHNR and CDR2 FQNEAQ (reference sequence).

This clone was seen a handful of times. CDR3 nucleotides: TGTGCCATCGCGGACAGTCTGGGCTATGGCTACACCTTC. Residues: CAIADSLGYGYTF. The V and J genes are TRBV10-3 and TRBJ1-2, with D maybe TRBD1 (6 bases). This CDR3 has 13 amino acids. With 8 bases removed from V and 4 bases from J, the gap between germline ends came to 14 bases. Looked up from germline, CDR1 is ENHRY and CDR2 is SYGVKD.

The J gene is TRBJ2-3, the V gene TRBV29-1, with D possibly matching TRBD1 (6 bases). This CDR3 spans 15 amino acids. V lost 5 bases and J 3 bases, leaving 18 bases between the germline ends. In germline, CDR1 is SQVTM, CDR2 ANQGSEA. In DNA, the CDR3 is TGCAGCGTTATAACAGGGCGTCCCGGGACAGATACGCAGTATTTT. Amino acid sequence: CSVITGRPGTDTQYF.

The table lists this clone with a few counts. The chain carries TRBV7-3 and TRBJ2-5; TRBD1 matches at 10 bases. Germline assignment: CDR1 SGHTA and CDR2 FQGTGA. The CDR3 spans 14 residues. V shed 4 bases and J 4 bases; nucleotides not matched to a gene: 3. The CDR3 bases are TGTGCCAGCAGCTCGGGACAGGGGCTAGAGACCCAGTACTTC. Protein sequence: CASSSGQGLETQYF.

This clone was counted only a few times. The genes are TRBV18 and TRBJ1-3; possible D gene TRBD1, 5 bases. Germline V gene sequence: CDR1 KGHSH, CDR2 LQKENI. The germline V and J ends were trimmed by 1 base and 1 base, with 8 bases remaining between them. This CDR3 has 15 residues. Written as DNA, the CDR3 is TGTGCCAGCTCACCACAAGAGGGGTCTGGAAACACCATATATTTT. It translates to CASSPQEGSGNTIYF.

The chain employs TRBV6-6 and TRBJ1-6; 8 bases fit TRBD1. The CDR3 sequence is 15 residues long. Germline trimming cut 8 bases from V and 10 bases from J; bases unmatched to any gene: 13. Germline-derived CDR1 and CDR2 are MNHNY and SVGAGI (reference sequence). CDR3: CASFLPGTGRSPLHF. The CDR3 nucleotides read TGTGCCAGCTTCCTCCCCGGGACAGGAAGGTCACCCCTCCACTTT.

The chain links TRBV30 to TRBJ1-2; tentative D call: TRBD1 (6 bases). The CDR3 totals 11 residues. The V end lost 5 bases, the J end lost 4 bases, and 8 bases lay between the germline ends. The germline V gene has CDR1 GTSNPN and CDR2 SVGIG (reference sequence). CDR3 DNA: TGTGCCTGGGACAGGAGCTATGGCTACACCTTC. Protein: CAWDRSYGYTF.